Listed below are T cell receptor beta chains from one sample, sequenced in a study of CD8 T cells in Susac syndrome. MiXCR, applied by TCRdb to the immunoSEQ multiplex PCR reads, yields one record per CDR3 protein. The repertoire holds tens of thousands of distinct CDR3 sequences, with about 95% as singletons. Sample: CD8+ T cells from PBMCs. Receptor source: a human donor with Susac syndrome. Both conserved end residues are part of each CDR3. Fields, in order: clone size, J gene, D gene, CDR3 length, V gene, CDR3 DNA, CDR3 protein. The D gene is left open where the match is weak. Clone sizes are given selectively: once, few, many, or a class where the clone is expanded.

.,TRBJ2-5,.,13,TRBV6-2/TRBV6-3,TGTGCCAGCAGCCGGGGAGACCAAGAGACCCAGTACTTC,CASSRGDQETQYF
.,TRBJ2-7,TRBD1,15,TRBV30,TGTGCCTGGAGTCCAACCCGGGACAGCTCCTACGAGCAGTACTTC,CAWSPTRDSSYEQYF
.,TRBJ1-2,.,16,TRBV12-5,TGTGCTAGTGGTTTGGACACACAGGGAACGAACTATGGCTACACCTTC,CASGLDTQGTNYGYTF
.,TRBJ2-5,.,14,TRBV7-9,TGTGCCAGCAGCTCCGCACAGATATGGGAGACCCAGTACTTC,CASSSAQIWETQYF
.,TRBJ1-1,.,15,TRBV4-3,TGCGCCAGCAGCCAAGGCTACGGGGGGGGCACTGAAGCTTTCTTT,CASSQGYGGGTEAFF
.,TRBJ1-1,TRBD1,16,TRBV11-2,TGTGCCAGCAGCGACCCGACAGGGGGGACGGACACTGAAGCTTTCTTT,CASSDPTGGTDTEAFF
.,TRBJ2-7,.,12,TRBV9,TGTGCCAGCGGCCCGACTCTTGGCGAGCAGTACTTC,CASGPTLGEQYF
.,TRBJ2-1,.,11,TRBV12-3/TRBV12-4,TGTGCCAGCAGTTGGAGTGTTGAGCAGTTCTTC,CASSWSVEQFF
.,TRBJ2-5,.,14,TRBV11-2,TGTGCCAGCAGCTTAGAGGGGGGCCAAGAGACCCAGTACTTC,CASSLEGGQETQYF
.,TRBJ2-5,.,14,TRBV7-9,TGTGCCAGCAGCCAAGGCGGGGCACAAGAGACCCAGTACTTC,CASSQGGAQETQYF
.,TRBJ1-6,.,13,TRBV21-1,TGTGCCAGCAGCAAAGGGTTGGACGTGGGGGTCCACTTT,CASSKGLDVGVHF
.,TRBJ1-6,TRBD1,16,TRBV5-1,TGCGCCAGCAGCTTGGAGGGCAGGGGGAGTAATTCACCCCTCCACTTT,CASSLEGRGSNSPLHF
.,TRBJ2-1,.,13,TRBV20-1,TGCAGTGCCGCAGGACTTATCTACAATGAGCAGTTCTTC,CSAAGLIYNEQFF
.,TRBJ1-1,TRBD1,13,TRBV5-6,TGTGCCAGCAGCGGGACAGGGTTGGCTGAAGCTTTCTTT,CASSGTGLAEAFF
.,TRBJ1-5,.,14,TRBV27,TGTGCCAGCAGTTCGTCAAGGATAAATCAGCCCCAGCATTTT,CASSSSRINQPQHF
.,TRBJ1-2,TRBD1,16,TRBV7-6,TGTGCCAGCAGCCACGAAGAGGCAGGGGGGCCGGCGGGCTACACCTTC,CASSHEEAGGPAGYTF
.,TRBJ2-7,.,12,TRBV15,TGTGCCACCAGCAGCGGGGGGCACGAGCAGTACTTC,CATSSGGHEQYF
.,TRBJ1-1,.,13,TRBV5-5,TGTGCCAGCAGTCGACAAGAGATCGCTGAAGCTTTCTTT,CASSRQEIAEAFF
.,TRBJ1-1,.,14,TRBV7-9,TGTGCCAGCAGCTTAGGACAGCTGAACACTGAAGCTTTCTTT,CASSLGQLNTEAFF
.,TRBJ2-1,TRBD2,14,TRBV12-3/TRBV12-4,TGTGCCAACCGGCGGGGGGGTGTGGGAGATGAGCAGTTCTTC,CANRRGGVGDEQFF
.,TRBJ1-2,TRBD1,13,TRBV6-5,TGTGCCAGCAGTCCGACAGGGCACTATGGCTACACCTTC,CASSPTGHYGYTF
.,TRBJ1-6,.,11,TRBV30,TGTGCCTGGAGTGTAGAATCACCCCTCCACTTT,CAWSVESPLHF
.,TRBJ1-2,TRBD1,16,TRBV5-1,TGCGCCAGGGAAGAGGGGGCAGGGACTCGGGACTATGGCTACACCTTC,CAREEGAGTRDYGYTF
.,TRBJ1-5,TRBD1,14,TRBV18,TGTGCCAGCTCGCCGACAGGGGAAAGGGGGGTTCAGCATTTT,CASSPTGERGVQHF
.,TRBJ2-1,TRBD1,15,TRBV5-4,TGTGCCAGCAGCCTTGACAGGGCACCCTACAATGAGCAGTTCTTC,CASSLDRAPYNEQFF
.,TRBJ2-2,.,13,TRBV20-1,TGCAGTGCGGCGCGGGCCAACACCGGGGAGCTGTTTTTT,CSAARANTGELFF
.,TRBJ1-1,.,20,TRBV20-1,TGCAGTGCTAGTGGACAATTCGTCGGGGGAGGTGGTGGTTCGAACACTGAAGCTTTCTTT,CSASGQFVGGGGGSNTEAFF
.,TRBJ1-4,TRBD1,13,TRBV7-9,TGTGCCAGCAGCATACCCCCGGGACAGGGGCTGTTTTTT,CASSIPPGQGLFF
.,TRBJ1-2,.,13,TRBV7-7,TGTGCTAGCAGCTCCAGTCTCCGGGAGCAACCCACCTTC,CASSSSLREQPTF
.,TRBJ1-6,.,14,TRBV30,TGTGCCTGGGGAACAGGGAGGGTTGATTCACCCCTCCACTTT,CAWGTGRVDSPLHF
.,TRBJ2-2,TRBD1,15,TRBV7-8,TGTGCCAGCAGCTCCGGGACAGGGGGCACCGGGGAGCTGTTTTTT,CASSSGTGGTGELFF
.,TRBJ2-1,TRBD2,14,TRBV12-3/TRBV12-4,TGTGCCAGCACCATTAGCGGGGGGTCTTTGGAGCAGTTCTTC,CASTISGGSLEQFF
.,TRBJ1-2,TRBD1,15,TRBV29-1,TGCAGCGTTGATCCGGACAGGGCCCGTAACTATGGCTACACCTTC,CSVDPDRARNYGYTF
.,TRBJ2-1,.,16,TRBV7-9,TGTGCCAGCAGCTCTTCGTGGGGGGCTATGAACAATGAGCAGTTCTTC,CASSSSWGAMNNEQFF
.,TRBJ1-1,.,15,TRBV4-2,TGTGCCAGCAGCCAAGATTTCACAACCAACACTGAAGCTTTCTTT,CASSQDFTTNTEAFF
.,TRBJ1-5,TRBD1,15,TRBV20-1,TGCAGTGCTAGAATTCTCGGGACAGCGGATCAGCCCCAGCATTTT,CSARILGTADQPQHF
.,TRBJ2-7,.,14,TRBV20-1,TGCAGTGCCATCTTTTACCGGTCCTCCTACGAGCAGTACTTC,CSAIFYRSSYEQYF
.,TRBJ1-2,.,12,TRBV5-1,TGCGCCAGCAGCCTGGAGAACTATGGCTACACCTTC,CASSLENYGYTF
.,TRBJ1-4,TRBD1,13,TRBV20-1,TGCAGTGCGCAAGACAGGGGAAGCGAAAAACTGTTTTTT,CSAQDRGSEKLFF
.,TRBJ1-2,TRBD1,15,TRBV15,TGTGCCACCAGCACCGGGACAGGGCCCCACTATGGCTACACCTTC,CATSTGTGPHYGYTF
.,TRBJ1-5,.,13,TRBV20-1,TGCAGTGCTAGTTTGGTGGGGGGGGAGCCCCAGCATTTT,CSASLVGGEPQHF
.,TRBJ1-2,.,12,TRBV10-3,TGTGCCATCGCGCGGGGCACGGATGGCTACACCTTC,CAIARGTDGYTF
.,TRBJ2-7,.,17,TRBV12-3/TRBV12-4,TGTGCCAGCAGTTTAGGGCGGGGACGACAGGCCACCTACGAGCAGTACTTC,CASSLGRGRQATYEQYF
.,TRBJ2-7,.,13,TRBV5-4,TGTGCACTTGGGGACATCGCATCCTACGAGCAGTACTTC,CALGDIASYEQYF
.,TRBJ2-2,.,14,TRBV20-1,TGCAGTGCCACAGACAGGGAGGACACCGGGGAGCTGTTTTTT,CSATDREDTGELFF
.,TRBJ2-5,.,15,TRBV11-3,TGTGCCAGCAGCTTAGATCCGGGGCTCCAAGAGACCCAGTACTTC,CASSLDPGLQETQYF
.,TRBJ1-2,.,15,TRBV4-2,TGTGCCAGCAGCCAAGTGACGGGGCCCATTAATGGCTACACCTTC,CASSQVTGPINGYTF
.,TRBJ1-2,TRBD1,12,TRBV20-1,TGCAGTGCCCCTCGAGGGGGCTTGGGCTACACCTTC,CSAPRGGLGYTF
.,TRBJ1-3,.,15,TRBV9,TGTGCCAGCAGCGTAGGGGACGTCTCTGGAAACACCATATATTTT,CASSVGDVSGNTIYF
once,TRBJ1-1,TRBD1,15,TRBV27,TGTGCCAGCAGTCTCCTAACAGGGGTAAACACTGAAGCTTTCTTT,CASSLLTGVNTEAFF
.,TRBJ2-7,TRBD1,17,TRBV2,TGTGCCAGCAGTGAAGCGTACCTCCGGGACAGTATCTACGAGCAGTACTTC,CASSEAYLRDSIYEQYF
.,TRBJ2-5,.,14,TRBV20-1,TGCAGTGCTAGAGATGCGGCCCCCCAAGAGACCCAGTACTTC,CSARDAAPQETQYF
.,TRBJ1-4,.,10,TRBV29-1,TGCAGCGTCCTTAATGAAAAACTGTTTTTT,CSVLNEKLFF
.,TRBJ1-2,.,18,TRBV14,TGTGCCAGCAGCCAAGATTCTATTCCTGGAGCCCGCGGTGGTGGCTACACCTTC,CASSQDSIPGARGGGYTF
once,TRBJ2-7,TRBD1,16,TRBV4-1,TGCGCCAGCAGCCAGATCCCCCGGGACAGCACCTACGAGCAGTACTTC,CASSQIPRDSTYEQYF
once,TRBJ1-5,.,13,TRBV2,TGTGCCAGCAGTGTGACAGAATATCAGCCCCAGCATTTT,CASSVTEYQPQHF